The text below deals with one T cell receptor (beta chain). Its antigen is as yet unknown. The source of the sample is a study of vaccination and CD4 T cells after COVID-19. Study details: Every culture used as a control got a CEFX pool, an HIV-1 Nef pool, or no peptide.

As to treatment: roughly 10-day PBMC culture with coronavirus spike peptide pools or control peptides (ViraFEST assay). Cultured CD4+ T cells had their DNA profiled by the Oncomine TCR Beta short-read assay. From the PCR reads, TCRdb called clonotypes with MiXCR, one entry per CDR3 protein. The profile shows about 20,000 distinct CDR3 sequences, around 60% of them singletons. The sequence derives from a human donor who had recovered from COVID-19. The sequencing used CD4+ T cells from blood, cultured in vitro, collected after SARS-CoV-2 vaccination.

The CDR3 is CASNLQGKPQHF. In DNA form, the CDR3 reads TGTGCCAGCAACTTACAGGGTAAGCCCCAGCATTTT. The rearrangement links TRBV28 to TRBJ1-5, with D tentatively TRBD1 (6 bases). Between the trimmed V and J ends, which lost 7 bases and 8 bases, there was a span of 12 bases. From germline, CDR1 is MDHEN and CDR2 SYDVKM. The CDR3 has 12 amino acids.